This TCR beta chain was obtained from a study of OX40 agonist ivuxolimab in advanced cancers. In the study overall: Hepatocellular carcinoma, melanoma, renal cell or head and neck cancer was diagnosed in the dose-escalation patients. Antecedent anti-PD-1, anti-PD-L1 or anti-CTLA-4 therapy was permissible, with under 50% having received some.

Assay used: immunoSEQ multiplex PCR; TCRdb lists only in-frame clones, some missing. Of 55,000 to 70,000 clones in the sample, roughly nine tenths were seen once. Study results and limitations: Blood T cells, both CD4+ and CD8+, expanded clonally by week 6 at 0.1 to 3.0 mg/kg.

Note on this clone: Its antigen is still unknown.

The specimen comprised CD4+ or CD8+ T cells sorted from blood, sampled in a trial of the OX40 agonist ivuxolimab. This receptor was obtained from an adult with an advanced solid tumor such as melanoma, head and neck, liver or kidney cancer.

The CDR3 DNA sequence: TGTGCCATCAGTGACTTAAGCGGATTTAGCACAGATACGCAGTATTTT. This encodes CAISDLSGFSTDTQYF. The rearrangement uses TRBV10-3 and TRBJ2-3; D is possibly TRBD2 (5 bases). This CDR3 region has 16 residues. V lost 3 bases, J lost 0 bases, and 13 bases lay in between. The germline CDR1 and CDR2 sequences are ENHRY and SYGVKD.